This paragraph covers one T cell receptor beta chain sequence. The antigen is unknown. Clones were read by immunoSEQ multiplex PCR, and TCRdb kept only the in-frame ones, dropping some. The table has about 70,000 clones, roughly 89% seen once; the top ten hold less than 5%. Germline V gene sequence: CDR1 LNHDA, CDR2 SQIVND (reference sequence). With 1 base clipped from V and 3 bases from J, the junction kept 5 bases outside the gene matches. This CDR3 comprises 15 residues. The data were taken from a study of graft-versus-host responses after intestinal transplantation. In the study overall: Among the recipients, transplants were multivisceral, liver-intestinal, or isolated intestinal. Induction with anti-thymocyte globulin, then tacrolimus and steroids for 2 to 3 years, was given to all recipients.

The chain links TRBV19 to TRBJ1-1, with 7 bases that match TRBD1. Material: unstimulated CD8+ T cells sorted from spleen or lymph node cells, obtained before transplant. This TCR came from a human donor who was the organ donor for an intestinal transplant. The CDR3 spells CASSIGPGGDTEAFF. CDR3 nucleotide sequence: TGTGCCAGTAGTATAGGGCCAGGGGGAGACACTGAAGCTTTCTTT.